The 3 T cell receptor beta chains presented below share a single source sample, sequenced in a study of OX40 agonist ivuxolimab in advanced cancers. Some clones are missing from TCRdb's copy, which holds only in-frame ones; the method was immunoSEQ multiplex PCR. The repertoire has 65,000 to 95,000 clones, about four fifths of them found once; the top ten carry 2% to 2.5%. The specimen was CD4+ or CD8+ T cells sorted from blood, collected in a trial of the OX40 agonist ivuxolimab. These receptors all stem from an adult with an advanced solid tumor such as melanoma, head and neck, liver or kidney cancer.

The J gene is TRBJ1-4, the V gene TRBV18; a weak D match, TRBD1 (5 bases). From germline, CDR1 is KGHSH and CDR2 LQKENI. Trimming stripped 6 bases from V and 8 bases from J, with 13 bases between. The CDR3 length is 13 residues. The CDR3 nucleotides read TGTGCCAGCTCCTCAGGCAGGGCGGAAAAACTGTTTTTT. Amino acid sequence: CASSSGRAEKLFF.

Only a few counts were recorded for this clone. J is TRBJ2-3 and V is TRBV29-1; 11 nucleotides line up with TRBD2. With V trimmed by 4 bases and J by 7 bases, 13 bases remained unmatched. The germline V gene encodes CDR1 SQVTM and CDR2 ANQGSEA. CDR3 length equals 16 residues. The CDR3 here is CSVVYLASGRRNTQYF. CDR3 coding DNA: TGCAGCGTTGTATATCTTGCTAGCGGGAGGCGTAATACGCAGTATTTT.

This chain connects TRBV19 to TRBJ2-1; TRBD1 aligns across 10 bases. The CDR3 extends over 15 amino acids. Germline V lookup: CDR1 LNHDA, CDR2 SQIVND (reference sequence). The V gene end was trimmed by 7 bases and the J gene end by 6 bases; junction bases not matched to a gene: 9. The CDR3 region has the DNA TGTGCCAGTACCTACGACAGGGGGCATCCCAATGAGCAGTTCTTC. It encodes CASTYDRGHPNEQFF. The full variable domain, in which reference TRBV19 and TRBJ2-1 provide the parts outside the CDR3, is DGGITQSPKYLFRKEGQNVTLSCEQNLNHDAMYWYRQDPGQGLRLIYYSQIVNDFQKGDIAEGYSVSREKKESFPLTVTSAQKNPTAFYLCASTYDRGHPNEQFFGPGTRLTVL.